This T cell receptor beta chain was recovered during a study of blood T cell repertoires in COVID-19. Study-wide context: Acute and convalescent COVID-19 samples came from the United States, Italy and Spain. T cells, B-cell-depleted T cells, or PBMCs supplied cDNA or gDNA.

The CDR3 has 15 residues. With V trimmed by 5 bases and J by 5 bases, 11 bases remained unmatched. CDR1 is LNHDA, CDR2 SQIVND, per germline (reference sequence). How the authors handled the data: Quantification of nucleated cells was approximated via reference gene primer amplification. Only in-frame clones appear in the TCRdb table, and some are missing; sequencing was by immunoSEQ multiplex PCR. That table supplies the V and J calls and clone size; D and trimming were determined from the DNA. The sample shows more than 55,000 clones, around 88% of them seen only once. The source of this sequence is a man aged 60-69 years with acute or convalescent COVID-19. J is TRBJ2-7 and V is TRBV19; 8 bases are shared with TRBD1. Material: peripheral blood. In nucleotides, the CDR3 is TGTGCCAGTAGTCCCCGGGACAGGAGGTACCACGAGCAGTACTTC. Amino acid sequence: CASSPRDRRYHEQYF.